These T cell receptor beta chains were read from a single sample in a study of regulatory T cells in long-lasting Graves disease. Using its own MiXCR run on the multiplex PCR reads, TCRdb lists one record per CDR3 protein. This sample has 310,000 or so distinct CDR3 sequences, with roughly a fifth found just once. Source: peripheral blood mononuclear cells (PBMCs), taken when the disease was refractory, from a patient treated with antithyroid drugs. The receptors here all came from a female donor with Graves disease. CDR3s include the opening cysteine and the closing phenylalanine or tryptophan. The D gene is left open where the match is weak. Not all rows give a size; the values are once, few, many and, for expanded clones, a class.

d_call: NA; v_call: TRBV6-9; clone_size: many; j_call: TRBJ1-1; cdr3_nt: TGTGCCAGCAGTTACGCCGCCAGGGGCTCGAGTTATACTGAAGCTTTCTTT; cdr3_aa: CASSYAARGSSYTEAFF
d_call: TRBD2; v_call: TRBV5-1; clone_size: NA; j_call: TRBJ2-7; cdr3_nt: TGCGCCAGCAGTAGGACTAGCGGGTTTTACGAGCAGTACTTC; cdr3_aa: CASSRTSGFYEQYF
d_call: NA; v_call: TRBV28; clone_size: many; j_call: TRBJ1-1; cdr3_nt: TGTGCCAGCAGTCCCCTCCTCGGGCAGGGGAAGAACACTGAAGCTTTCTTT; cdr3_aa: CASSPLLGQGKNTEAFF
d_call: TRBD1; v_call: TRBV12-3/TRBV12-4; clone_size: NA; j_call: TRBJ2-7; cdr3_nt: TGTGCCAGCACCGGACAGGGAGCGTCCTACGAGCAGTACTTC; cdr3_aa: CASTGQGASYEQYF
d_call: TRBD1; v_call: TRBV27; clone_size: NA; j_call: TRBJ2-7; cdr3_nt: TGTGCCAGCAGTCCGGACAGGGGTTTCAGCGAGCAGTACTTC; cdr3_aa: CASSPDRGFSEQYF
d_call: TRBD1; v_call: TRBV4-1; clone_size: few; j_call: TRBJ1-4; cdr3_nt: TGCGCCAGCAGCCAAGGGGGCGCAGGGGGGAATGAAAAACTGTTTTTT; cdr3_aa: CASSQGGAGGNEKLFF
d_call: NA; v_call: TRBV11-2; clone_size: NA; j_call: TRBJ2-3; cdr3_nt: TGTGCCAGCAGCTTCTCCCGGGGCACAGATACGCAGTATTTT; cdr3_aa: CASSFSRGTDTQYF
d_call: NA; v_call: TRBV29-1; clone_size: few; j_call: TRBJ2-5; cdr3_nt: TGCAGCGTTACTCCGGCCCTAGTCGAGACCCAGTACTTC; cdr3_aa: CSVTPALVETQYF
d_call: TRBD1; v_call: TRBV27; clone_size: few; j_call: TRBJ2-5; cdr3_nt: TGTGCCAGCAGTCCCAGACAGGGCCAAGGGACCCAGTACTTC; cdr3_aa: CASSPRQGQGTQYF
d_call: TRBD2; v_call: TRBV7-9; clone_size: NA; j_call: TRBJ2-7; cdr3_nt: TGTGCCAGCAGCTTGCTACTAGCGGGCGGTCCCTACGAGCAGTACTTC; cdr3_aa: CASSLLLAGGPYEQYF
d_call: TRBD2; v_call: TRBV20-1; clone_size: NA; j_call: TRBJ2-4; cdr3_nt: TGCAGTGCTAGGGCGGGGGGAAACATTCAGTACTTC; cdr3_aa: CSARAGGNIQYF
d_call: NA; v_call: TRBV6-1; clone_size: NA; j_call: TRBJ1-5; cdr3_nt: TGTGCCAGCACCGAGGGGCAGATAAATCAGCCCCAGCATTTT; cdr3_aa: CASTEGQINQPQHF
d_call: NA; v_call: TRBV6-1; clone_size: many; j_call: TRBJ2-7; cdr3_nt: TGTGCCAGCTTAGAGTCGGGCGAGCAGTACTTC; cdr3_aa: CASLESGEQYF
d_call: NA; v_call: TRBV30; clone_size: few; j_call: TRBJ2-6; cdr3_nt: TGTGCCTGGAGTAGGGGACACTCTGGGGCCAACGTCCTGACTTTC; cdr3_aa: CAWSRGHSGANVLTF
d_call: NA; v_call: TRBV28; clone_size: many; j_call: TRBJ2-5; cdr3_nt: TGTGCCAGCAGTTTCTGGGGGAAGCTAGAAGAGACCCAGTACTTC; cdr3_aa: CASSFWGKLEETQYF
d_call: NA; v_call: TRBV12-3/TRBV12-4; clone_size: many; j_call: TRBJ1-5; cdr3_nt: TGTGCCAGCAGTTTAAATGACGGTCAGCCCCAGCATTTT; cdr3_aa: CASSLNDGQPQHF
d_call: NA; v_call: TRBV28; clone_size: many; j_call: TRBJ2-7; cdr3_nt: TGTGCCAGCAGTTCCCCAATCGAGACCTACGAGCAGTACTTC; cdr3_aa: CASSSPIETYEQYF
d_call: NA; v_call: TRBV7-2; clone_size: NA; j_call: TRBJ2-7; cdr3_nt: TGTGCCAGCAGCTTGTTGGAGAGTGGTTACGAGCAGTACTTC; cdr3_aa: CASSLLESGYEQYF
d_call: TRBD2; v_call: TRBV28; clone_size: NA; j_call: TRBJ2-7; cdr3_nt: TGTGCCAGCAGCATAACGGCGGGAGCGTCCTACGAGCAGTACTTC; cdr3_aa: CASSITAGASYEQYF
d_call: NA; v_call: TRBV5-1; clone_size: many; j_call: TRBJ2-7; cdr3_nt: TGCGCCAGCAGCTTTGAGGTAAACTACGAGCAGTACTTC; cdr3_aa: CASSFEVNYEQYF
d_call: NA; v_call: TRBV15; clone_size: few; j_call: TRBJ2-7; cdr3_nt: TGTGCCACCAGCAGGGGTGGAAGCTCCTACGAGCAGTACTTC; cdr3_aa: CATSRGGSSYEQYF
d_call: TRBD2; v_call: TRBV6-1; clone_size: few; j_call: TRBJ2-5; cdr3_nt: TGTGCCAGCAGCTCCCGGGACTACGTACAAGAGACCCAGTACTTC; cdr3_aa: CASSSRDYVQETQYF
d_call: TRBD1; v_call: TRBV11-2; clone_size: few; j_call: TRBJ2-2; cdr3_nt: TGTGCCAGCAGCTTAGCCGGGACAGGGGGCATGTCTGCCGGGGAGCTGTTTTTT; cdr3_aa: CASSLAGTGGMSAGELFF
d_call: NA; v_call: TRBV5-1; clone_size: NA; j_call: TRBJ2-4; cdr3_nt: TGCGCCAGCAGCTTGGAGGGGAATCCCATTCAGTACTTC; cdr3_aa: CASSLEGNPIQYF
d_call: TRBD1; v_call: TRBV7-9; clone_size: many; j_call: TRBJ1-4; cdr3_nt: TGTGCCAGCAGCAGGGACAGTACTAATGAAAAACTGTTTTTT; cdr3_aa: CASSRDSTNEKLFF
d_call: NA; v_call: TRBV20-1; clone_size: few; j_call: TRBJ1-5; cdr3_nt: TGCAGTGCTGGAAAGCCCAATCAGCCCCAGCATTTT; cdr3_aa: CSAGKPNQPQHF
d_call: TRBD1; v_call: TRBV20-1; clone_size: NA; j_call: TRBJ2-1; cdr3_nt: TGCAGTGCTAGAGAGCAGGGGGCATGGAATGAGCAGTTCTTC; cdr3_aa: CSAREQGAWNEQFF
d_call: NA; v_call: TRBV12-3/TRBV12-4; clone_size: NA; j_call: TRBJ2-6; cdr3_nt: TGTGCCAGCAGTTTAGGGACGGGTAGCTCTGGGGCCAACGTCCTGACTTTC; cdr3_aa: CASSLGTGSSGANVLTF
d_call: TRBD1; v_call: TRBV15; clone_size: many; j_call: TRBJ1-5; cdr3_nt: TGTGCCACCAGCAGACAACGAGACAGGGACGGACAGCCCCAGCATTTT; cdr3_aa: CATSRQRDRDGQPQHF
d_call: NA; v_call: TRBV29-1; clone_size: many; j_call: TRBJ1-4; cdr3_nt: TGCAGCGTTGAAGATGTGGAAAAACTGTTTTTT; cdr3_aa: CSVEDVEKLFF
d_call: NA; v_call: TRBV5-1; clone_size: NA; j_call: TRBJ1-1; cdr3_nt: TGCGCCAGCAGCTTGGGGCCACCCGGCGGTGGAGCTTTCTTT; cdr3_aa: CASSLGPPGGGAFF
d_call: TRBD1; v_call: TRBV11-2; clone_size: NA; j_call: TRBJ1-1; cdr3_nt: TGTGCCAGCAGCCTAAGGGGGACAGAGAACACTGAAGCTTTCTTT; cdr3_aa: CASSLRGTENTEAFF
d_call: TRBD2; v_call: TRBV28; clone_size: few; j_call: TRBJ2-1; cdr3_nt: TGTGCCAGCAGTTTATGGGGGGGGGTCTCTCGTGAGCAGTTCTTC; cdr3_aa: CASSLWGGVSREQFF
d_call: NA; v_call: TRBV10-3; clone_size: NA; j_call: TRBJ2-5; cdr3_nt: TGTGCCATCAGTGAGACACAGGGTTTGCAAGAGACCCAGTACTTC; cdr3_aa: CAISETQGLQETQYF
d_call: TRBD1; v_call: TRBV19; clone_size: NA; j_call: TRBJ1-4; cdr3_nt: TGTGCCAGTAGTCGGATATGGGACAGCGGTGAAAAACTGTTTTTT; cdr3_aa: CASSRIWDSGEKLFF
d_call: NA; v_call: TRBV6-1; clone_size: many; j_call: TRBJ1-2; cdr3_nt: TGTGCCAGCACGGAAGACAGGAAATACTATGGCTACACCTTC; cdr3_aa: CASTEDRKYYGYTF
d_call: NA; v_call: TRBV7-9; clone_size: few; j_call: TRBJ2-1; cdr3_nt: TGTGCCAGCAGCTTTCTTACCTACAATGAGCAGTTCTTC; cdr3_aa: CASSFLTYNEQFF
d_call: NA; v_call: TRBV11-3; clone_size: many; j_call: TRBJ2-2; cdr3_nt: TGTGCCAGCAGCGGAGCGGCGGAATCCACCGGGGAGCTGTTTTTT; cdr3_aa: CASSGAAESTGELFF
d_call: TRBD1; v_call: TRBV19; clone_size: NA; j_call: TRBJ2-7; cdr3_nt: TGTGCCAGTAGTATCCTACCCGGGACAGGGGTCGAGCAGTACTTC; cdr3_aa: CASSILPGTGVEQYF
d_call: TRBD1; v_call: TRBV28; clone_size: NA; j_call: TRBJ2-2; cdr3_nt: TGTGCCAGCTGGCGGGACAGGGTGAACACCGGGGAGCTGTTTTTT; cdr3_aa: CASWRDRVNTGELFF
d_call: NA; v_call: TRBV29-1; clone_size: many; j_call: TRBJ1-1; cdr3_nt: TGCAGCGTGCACACCGGGCTGGCTGAAGCTTTCTTT; cdr3_aa: CSVHTGLAEAFF
d_call: NA; v_call: TRBV24-1; clone_size: many; j_call: TRBJ2-4; cdr3_nt: TGTGCCACCAGTGACACTGGAGACGGTCCAAACATTCAGTACTTC; cdr3_aa: CATSDTGDGPNIQYF
d_call: NA; v_call: TRBV7-9; clone_size: NA; j_call: TRBJ1-1; cdr3_nt: TGTGCCAGCAGCTCATCTACCTTCATCCCAGCTTTCTTT; cdr3_aa: CASSSSTFIPAFF
d_call: NA; v_call: TRBV7-2; clone_size: NA; j_call: TRBJ1-2; cdr3_nt: TGTGCCAGCAGCTTAGGGGGGGGGGCGGATGGCTACACCTTC; cdr3_aa: CASSLGGGADGYTF